The rows below give T cell receptor beta chains drawn from one sample of a study of cytomegalovirus exposure and HLA in healthy donors. Sequencing was performed with immunoSEQ multiplex PCR; in TCRdb, only in-frame clones are kept and a portion is missing. This table holds more than 95,000 clones, more than 60% found once. Source material: PBMCs. All receptors derive from a woman aged 45 to 65 in good health and CMV-seropositive. CDR3s include the opening cysteine and the closing phenylalanine or tryptophan. Each record gives: V gene, CDR3 length, D gene, J gene, clone size, CDR3 DNA, CDR3 protein. The D gene is left open where the match is weak. The listing skips clone size in some rows; elsewhere it reads once, few, many or a size class.

V gene: TRBV6-5; CDR3 length: 13; D gene: -; J gene: TRBJ1-2; clone size: -; CDR3 DNA: TGTGCCAGCAGCAAGACAGACATTTATGGCTACACCTTC; CDR3 protein: CASSKTDIYGYTF
V gene: TRBV7-2; CDR3 length: 15; D gene: -; J gene: TRBJ2-3; clone size: -; CDR3 DNA: TGTGCCAGCAGCTCGGAGTACGGTACAATGGATACGCAGTATTTT; CDR3 protein: CASSSEYGTMDTQYF
V gene: TRBV30; CDR3 length: 15; D gene: -; J gene: TRBJ1-5; clone size: -; CDR3 DNA: TGTGCCTGGTCAGCATCCGGGAGTCGCAATCAGCCCCAGCATTTT; CDR3 protein: CAWSASGSRNQPQHF
V gene: TRBV14; CDR3 length: 13; D gene: -; J gene: TRBJ2-2; clone size: once; CDR3 DNA: TGTGCCAGCAGCCAAGTACTCACCGGGGAGCTGTTTTTT; CDR3 protein: CASSQVLTGELFF
V gene: TRBV5-6; CDR3 length: 16; D gene: TRBD1; J gene: TRBJ2-3; clone size: -; CDR3 DNA: TGTGCCAGCAGCTCGGGGGGTGGACAGGGGGCAGACACGCAGTATTTT; CDR3 protein: CASSSGGGQGADTQYF
V gene: TRBV27; CDR3 length: 18; D gene: TRBD1; J gene: TRBJ2-6; clone size: -; CDR3 DNA: TGTGCCAGCAGTGCACCGGGACAGGGGGCTAGCGGGGCCAACGTCCTGACTTTC; CDR3 protein: CASSAPGQGASGANVLTF
V gene: TRBV6-5; CDR3 length: 16; D gene: -; J gene: TRBJ1-1; clone size: -; CDR3 DNA: TGTGCCAGCAGTTACTCGGGGCTCCCCCTGAACACTGAAGCTTTCTTT; CDR3 protein: CASSYSGLPLNTEAFF
V gene: TRBV6-5; CDR3 length: 14; D gene: TRBD1; J gene: TRBJ2-7; clone size: once; CDR3 DNA: TGTGCCAGCAGTCCCGGACAGGGGAACTACGAGCAGTACTTC; CDR3 protein: CASSPGQGNYEQYF
V gene: TRBV15; CDR3 length: 15; D gene: TRBD2; J gene: TRBJ2-7; clone size: once; CDR3 DNA: TGTGCCACCAGCAGCGCACTAGCGGGCGGCTACGAGCAGTACTTC; CDR3 protein: CATSSALAGGYEQYF
V gene: TRBV9; CDR3 length: 14; D gene: -; J gene: TRBJ2-7; clone size: -; CDR3 DNA: TGTGCCAGCAGCGCGCGGGACAGACCCTACGAGCAGTACTTC; CDR3 protein: CASSARDRPYEQYF
V gene: TRBV29-1; CDR3 length: 12; D gene: -; J gene: TRBJ1-2; clone size: -; CDR3 DNA: TGCAGCGTTGAACGGGGGGACTATGGCTACACCTTC; CDR3 protein: CSVERGDYGYTF
V gene: TRBV30; CDR3 length: 15; D gene: -; J gene: TRBJ1-5; clone size: -; CDR3 DNA: TGTGCCTGGAGTGTTCCAGGGGCAGGAGGACAGCCCCAGCATTTT; CDR3 protein: CAWSVPGAGGQPQHF
V gene: TRBV9; CDR3 length: 15; D gene: TRBD1; J gene: TRBJ1-1; clone size: -; CDR3 DNA: TGTGCCAGCAGAGCACAGGGGGGGGCGCACACTGAAGCTTTCTTT; CDR3 protein: CASRAQGGAHTEAFF
V gene: TRBV6-1; CDR3 length: 16; D gene: TRBD1; J gene: TRBJ1-5; clone size: -; CDR3 DNA: TGTGCCAGCAGTAAAGGGAACAGGGGGCTCAATCAGCCCCAGCATTTT; CDR3 protein: CASSKGNRGLNQPQHF
V gene: TRBV12-5; CDR3 length: 14; D gene: TRBD1; J gene: TRBJ2-3; clone size: once; CDR3 DNA: TGTGCTAGTGGCGGGGACAGCCGCACAGATACGCAGTATTTT; CDR3 protein: CASGGDSRTDTQYF
V gene: TRBV19; CDR3 length: 13; D gene: -; J gene: TRBJ2-5; clone size: -; CDR3 DNA: TGTGCCAGTAGTATGGACAGTGGGGAGACCCAGTACTTC; CDR3 protein: CASSMDSGETQYF
V gene: TRBV6-1; CDR3 length: 14; D gene: -; J gene: TRBJ1-2; clone size: -; CDR3 DNA: TGTGCCAGCAGGAGGACAGAAGGTGTCTATGGCTACACCTTC; CDR3 protein: CASRRTEGVYGYTF
V gene: TRBV9; CDR3 length: 15; D gene: -; J gene: TRBJ1-2; clone size: -; CDR3 DNA: TGTGCCAGCAGCCCTCCTGCGGGGGCAGACTATGGCTACACCTTC; CDR3 protein: CASSPPAGADYGYTF
V gene: TRBV10-3; CDR3 length: 14; D gene: -; J gene: TRBJ2-7; clone size: -; CDR3 DNA: TGTGCCATCAGACAGTCAGGGAACTCCTACGAGCAGTACTTC; CDR3 protein: CAIRQSGNSYEQYF
V gene: TRBV9; CDR3 length: 12; D gene: -; J gene: TRBJ2-1; clone size: -; CDR3 DNA: TGTGCCAGCAGCATACCCCGGGGGGAGCAGTTCTTC; CDR3 protein: CASSIPRGEQFF
V gene: TRBV10-3; CDR3 length: 14; D gene: TRBD1; J gene: TRBJ2-5; clone size: -; CDR3 DNA: TGTGCCATCAGTGTTAGGGGGCTTCAAGAGACCCAGTACTTC; CDR3 protein: CAISVRGLQETQYF
V gene: TRBV7-2; CDR3 length: 15; D gene: TRBD2; J gene: TRBJ2-1; clone size: -; CDR3 DNA: TGTGCCAGCAGCTTAGAACTAGCGGGAGTCATTGAGCAGTTCTTC; CDR3 protein: CASSLELAGVIEQFF
V gene: TRBV11-2; CDR3 length: 15; D gene: TRBD1; J gene: TRBJ2-5; clone size: -; CDR3 DNA: TGTGCCAGCAGCTTAGGACAGGGGGCCCAAGAGACCCAGTACTTC; CDR3 protein: CASSLGQGAQETQYF
V gene: TRBV4-2; CDR3 length: 14; D gene: -; J gene: TRBJ2-3; clone size: -; CDR3 DNA: TGTGCCAGCAGCTTCCGGAACGGCGGAGATACGCAGTATTTT; CDR3 protein: CASSFRNGGDTQYF
V gene: TRBV5-4; CDR3 length: 15; D gene: -; J gene: TRBJ2-2; clone size: -; CDR3 DNA: TGTGCCAGCAGCCTCCAGGGGCTGAACACCGGGGAGCTGTTTTTT; CDR3 protein: CASSLQGLNTGELFF
V gene: TRBV29-1; CDR3 length: 12; D gene: TRBD1; J gene: TRBJ2-7; clone size: -; CDR3 DNA: TGCAGCGGGGGACAGGGCCTCTACGAGCAGTACTTC; CDR3 protein: CSGGQGLYEQYF
V gene: TRBV5-1; CDR3 length: 16; D gene: TRBD2; J gene: TRBJ2-7; clone size: -; CDR3 DNA: TGCGCCAGCAGCTTGGGGACTAGCGGGATTGGCTACGAGCAGTACTTC; CDR3 protein: CASSLGTSGIGYEQYF
V gene: TRBV30; CDR3 length: 13; D gene: -; J gene: TRBJ2-3; clone size: once; CDR3 DNA: TGTGCCTGGGAGTGGGGAGGCACAGATACGCAGTATTTT; CDR3 protein: CAWEWGGTDTQYF
V gene: TRBV7-3; CDR3 length: 16; D gene: TRBD1; J gene: TRBJ2-1; clone size: -; CDR3 DNA: TGTGCCAGCAGCTTCCTTGGACAGGGGGGTTACAATGAGCAGTTCTTC; CDR3 protein: CASSFLGQGGYNEQFF
V gene: TRBV19; CDR3 length: 14; D gene: TRBD1; J gene: TRBJ1-1; clone size: -; CDR3 DNA: TGTGCCAGTATCACAGGGGGCGTCGGCACTGAAGCTTTCTTT; CDR3 protein: CASITGGVGTEAFF
V gene: TRBV7-9; CDR3 length: 16; D gene: TRBD2; J gene: TRBJ2-4; clone size: -; CDR3 DNA: TGTGCCAGCAGCTTAGGTCCTGCGGGAGGGAAAAACATTCAGTACTTC; CDR3 protein: CASSLGPAGGKNIQYF
V gene: TRBV11-2; CDR3 length: 16; D gene: -; J gene: TRBJ2-1; clone size: few; CDR3 DNA: TGTGCCAGCAGCTTAGGAGAGGGCGGCTCCTACAATGAGCAGTTCTTC; CDR3 protein: CASSLGEGGSYNEQFF
V gene: TRBV6-6; CDR3 length: 16; D gene: TRBD2; J gene: TRBJ2-7; clone size: few; CDR3 DNA: TGTGCCAGCAGTTCAAAGTTAGCGGGAGAATCCGCGGAGCAGTACTTC; CDR3 protein: CASSSKLAGESAEQYF
V gene: TRBV7-8; CDR3 length: 14; D gene: -; J gene: TRBJ1-6; clone size: -; CDR3 DNA: TGTGCCAGCAGCTTAGCCTCTTCCGATTCACCCCTCCACTTT; CDR3 protein: CASSLASSDSPLHF
V gene: TRBV20-1; CDR3 length: 11; D gene: -; J gene: TRBJ1-2; clone size: -; CDR3 DNA: TGCAGTGCTACGCGGGGGGAGGGCTACACCTTC; CDR3 protein: CSATRGEGYTF
V gene: TRBV7-2; CDR3 length: 14; D gene: -; J gene: TRBJ2-1; clone size: -; CDR3 DNA: TGTGCCAGCAGCTTATGGGGTAGCGGCAATGAGCAGTTCTTC; CDR3 protein: CASSLWGSGNEQFF
V gene: TRBV9; CDR3 length: 15; D gene: -; J gene: TRBJ1-2; clone size: -; CDR3 DNA: TGTGCCAGCAGCCCATGGACAGACCATACGGCCGGCTACACCTTC; CDR3 protein: CASSPWTDHTAGYTF
V gene: TRBV7-9; CDR3 length: 16; D gene: TRBD1; J gene: TRBJ2-7; clone size: -; CDR3 DNA: TGTGCCAGCAGCCCCGGGCCCCCCGGGACAGCCTACGAGCAGTACTTC; CDR3 protein: CASSPGPPGTAYEQYF
V gene: TRBV7-2; CDR3 length: 15; D gene: TRBD1; J gene: TRBJ1-5; clone size: -; CDR3 DNA: TGTGCCAGCACCGACAGGGCGATCAGTGGTCAGCCCCAGCATTTT; CDR3 protein: CASTDRAISGQPQHF
V gene: TRBV19; CDR3 length: 16; D gene: -; J gene: TRBJ1-4; clone size: -; CDR3 DNA: TGTGCCAGTAGTATATCCGTGTTTACAACTAATGAAAAACTGTTTTTT; CDR3 protein: CASSISVFTTNEKLFF
V gene: TRBV10-3; CDR3 length: 17; D gene: -; J gene: TRBJ2-5; clone size: -; CDR3 DNA: TGTGCCATCAGTGAGCGTCGAGGGCAATCGGCGCAAGAGACCCAGTACTTC; CDR3 protein: CAISERRGQSAQETQYF
V gene: TRBV4-1; CDR3 length: 19; D gene: TRBD2; J gene: TRBJ2-7; clone size: -; CDR3 DNA: TGCGCCAGCAGCCTTTCCCCGGGACTAGCGGGAGGGCCCCCCTACGAGCAGTACTTC; CDR3 protein: CASSLSPGLAGGPPYEQYF
V gene: TRBV10-3; CDR3 length: 15; D gene: -; J gene: TRBJ1-2; clone size: once; CDR3 DNA: TGTGCCATCAGTGAGCTCATGGTCGTACAGCATGGCTACACCTTC; CDR3 protein: CAISELMVVQHGYTF
V gene: TRBV4-1; CDR3 length: 18; D gene: -; J gene: TRBJ2-3; clone size: -; CDR3 DNA: TGCGCCAGCAGACATCTGAACTGGCGGGGAGCCCGCACAGATACGCAGTATTTT; CDR3 protein: CASRHLNWRGARTDTQYF
V gene: TRBV5-4; CDR3 length: 14; D gene: TRBD1; J gene: TRBJ1-5; clone size: few; CDR3 DNA: TGTGCCAGCAGCCTCCAGGGGGACAGACAGCCCCAGCATTTT; CDR3 protein: CASSLQGDRQPQHF
V gene: TRBV30; CDR3 length: 12; D gene: -; J gene: TRBJ2-7; clone size: few; CDR3 DNA: TGTGCCTGGAGTGACAGTGGCTACGAGCAGTACTTC; CDR3 protein: CAWSDSGYEQYF
V gene: TRBV6-5; CDR3 length: 15; D gene: -; J gene: TRBJ2-7; clone size: -; CDR3 DNA: TGTGCCAGCAGTCTGAGGGCGGGAAGCTCCTACGAGCAGTACTTC; CDR3 protein: CASSLRAGSSYEQYF
V gene: TRBV6-5; CDR3 length: 14; D gene: -; J gene: TRBJ2-7; clone size: -; CDR3 DNA: TGTGCCAGCAGACCCCGGGACACCGTTTACGAGCAGTACTTC; CDR3 protein: CASRPRDTVYEQYF
V gene: TRBV6-1; CDR3 length: 12; D gene: -; J gene: TRBJ2-7; clone size: -; CDR3 DNA: TGTGCCACCACGAGTCTCTCCTACGAGCAGTACTTC; CDR3 protein: CATTSLSYEQYF
V gene: TRBV4-2; CDR3 length: 16; D gene: TRBD2; J gene: TRBJ2-1; clone size: -; CDR3 DNA: TGTGCCAGCAGCCAAGGCGGGGGGAGCTCCTACAATGAGCAGTTCTTC; CDR3 protein: CASSQGGGSSYNEQFF
V gene: TRBV4-2; CDR3 length: 15; D gene: -; J gene: TRBJ1-5; clone size: -; CDR3 DNA: TGTGCCAGCAGCCCCAAAACAGTTTTCGATCAGCCCCAGCATTTT; CDR3 protein: CASSPKTVFDQPQHF